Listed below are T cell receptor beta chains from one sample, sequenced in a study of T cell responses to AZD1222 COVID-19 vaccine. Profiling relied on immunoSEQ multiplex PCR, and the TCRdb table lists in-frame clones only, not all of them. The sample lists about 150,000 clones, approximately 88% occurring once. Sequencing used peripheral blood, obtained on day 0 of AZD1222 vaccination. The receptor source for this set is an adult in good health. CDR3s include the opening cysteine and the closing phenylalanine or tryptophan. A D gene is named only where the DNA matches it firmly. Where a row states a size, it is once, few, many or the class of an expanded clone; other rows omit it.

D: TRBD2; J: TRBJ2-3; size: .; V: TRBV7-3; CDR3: CASSLDPFSGDTDTQYF; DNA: TGTGCCAGCAGCTTAGACCCCTTTAGCGGGGACACAGATACGCAGTATTTT
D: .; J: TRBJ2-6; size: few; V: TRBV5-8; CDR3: CASSSISGANVLTF; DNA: TGTGCCAGCAGTTCCATTTCTGGGGCCAACGTCCTGACTTTC
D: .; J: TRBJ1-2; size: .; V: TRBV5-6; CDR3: CASSRSGPGVYGYTF; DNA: TGTGCCAGCTCTCGGTCGGGTCCGGGGGTCTATGGCTACACCTTC
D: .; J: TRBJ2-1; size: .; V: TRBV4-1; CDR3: CASSQGLTGSSYNEQFF; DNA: TGCGCCAGCAGCCAGGGTCTAACAGGGAGCTCCTACAATGAGCAGTTCTTC
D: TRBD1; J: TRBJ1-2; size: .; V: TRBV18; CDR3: CASSEQGIGYGYTF; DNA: TGTGCCAGCTCAGAACAGGGGATCGGCTATGGCTACACCTTC
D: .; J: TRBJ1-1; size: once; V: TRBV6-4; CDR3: CASSYRVDTEAFF; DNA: TGTGCCAGCAGTTACAGGGTTGACACTGAAGCTTTCTTT
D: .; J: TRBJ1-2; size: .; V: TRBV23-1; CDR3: CASRGHHYGYGYTF; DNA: TGCGCCAGCAGGGGGCACCACTACGGCTATGGCTACACCTTC
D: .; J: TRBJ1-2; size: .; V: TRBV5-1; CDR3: CASSLVGGNGYTF; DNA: TGCGCCAGCAGCTTGGTAGGGGGAAATGGCTACACCTTC
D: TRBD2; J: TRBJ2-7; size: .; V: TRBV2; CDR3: CASSPLTSGGYEQYF; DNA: TGTGCCAGCAGCCCACTGACTAGCGGGGGATACGAGCAGTACTTC
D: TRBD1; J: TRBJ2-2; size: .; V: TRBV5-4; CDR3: CASTRTGDVTGELFF; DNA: TGTGCCAGCACCCGGACAGGGGACGTCACCGGGGAGCTGTTTTTT
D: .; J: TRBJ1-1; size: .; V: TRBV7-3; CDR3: CASSLTLRGSAFF; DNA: TGTGCCAGCAGCTTAACGCTCCGGGGATCCGCTTTCTTT
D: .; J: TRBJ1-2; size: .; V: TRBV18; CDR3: CASSPSAGNYGYTF; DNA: TGTGCCAGCTCACCCTCCGCGGGGAATTACGGCTACACCTTC
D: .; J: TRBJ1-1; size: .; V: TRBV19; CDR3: CATLKGDTVASAEAFF; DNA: TGTGCCACCCTCAAGGGGGACACCGTCGCGTCCGCTGAAGCTTTCTTT
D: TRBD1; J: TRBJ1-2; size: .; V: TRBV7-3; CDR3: CASSPGTDYGYTF; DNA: TGTGCCAGCAGCCCGGGGACAGACTATGGCTACACCTTC
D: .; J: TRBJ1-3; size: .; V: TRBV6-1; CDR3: CASSEIIGGPLSSGNTIYF; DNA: TGTGCCAGCAGTGAAATCATCGGGGGCCCACTTAGCTCTGGAAACACCATATATTTT
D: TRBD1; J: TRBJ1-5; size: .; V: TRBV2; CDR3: CASSDRGRSNQPQHF; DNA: TGTGCCAGCAGTGACAGGGGGCGAAGCAATCAGCCCCAGCATTTT
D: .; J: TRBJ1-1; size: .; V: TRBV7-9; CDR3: CASSVERFEAFF; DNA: TGTGCCAGCAGCGTAGAGCGATTCGAAGCTTTCTTT
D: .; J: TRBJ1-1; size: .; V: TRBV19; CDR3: CASSAASNTEAFF; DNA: TGTGCCAGTAGTGCGGCCTCTAACACTGAAGCTTTCTTT
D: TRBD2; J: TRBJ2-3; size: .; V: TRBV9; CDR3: CASSVVAGGPDTQYF; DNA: TGTGCCAGCAGCGTAGTAGCGGGGGGGCCTGATACGCAGTATTTT
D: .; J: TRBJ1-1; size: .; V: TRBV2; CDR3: CASSVQGYGFF; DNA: TGTGCCAGCAGTGTGCAGGGTTATGGTTTCTTT
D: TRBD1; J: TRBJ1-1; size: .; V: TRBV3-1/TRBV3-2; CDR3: CASSARDSNTEAFF; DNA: TGTGCCAGCAGCGCCCGGGACAGCAACACTGAAGCTTTCTTT
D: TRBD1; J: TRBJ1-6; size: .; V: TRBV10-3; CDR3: CAISESNRKGASSPLHF; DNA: TGTGCCATCAGTGAGTCGAATCGAAAGGGGGCGAGTTCACCCCTCCACTTT
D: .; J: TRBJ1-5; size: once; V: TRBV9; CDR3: CASSVGYGNQPQHF; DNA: TGTGCCAGCAGCGTAGGGTATGGCAATCAGCCCCAGCATTTT
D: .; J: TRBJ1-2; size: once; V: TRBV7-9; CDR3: CASSVSGVPNYGYTF; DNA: TGTGCCAGCAGCGTTTCAGGGGTTCCGAACTATGGCTACACCTTC
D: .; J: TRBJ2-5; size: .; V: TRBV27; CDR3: CASSLYPLTPVHF; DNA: TGTGCCAGCAGTTTATACCCCCTTACCCCAGTGCACTTC
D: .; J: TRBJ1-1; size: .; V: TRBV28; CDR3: CASSLRPGINTEAFF; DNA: TGTGCCAGCAGCCTTAGACCAGGGATAAACACTGAAGCTTTCTTT
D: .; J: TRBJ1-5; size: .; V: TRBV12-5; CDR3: CASGLRQINQPQHF; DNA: TGTGCTAGTGGTTTGAGACAGATAAATCAGCCCCAGCATTTT